The next 2 T cell receptor beta chains were all read from a single sample in a study of blood T cell repertoires in COVID-19. Some clones are missing from TCRdb's copy, which holds only in-frame ones; the method was immunoSEQ multiplex PCR. The sample consists of about 23,000 clones, roughly nine tenths of them appearing once. The sequenced sample consisted of peripheral blood. These receptors all stem from a human donor in a cohort sampled during active COVID-19.

J is TRBJ1-2 and V is TRBV6-6; TRBD1 is a possible D gene (5 bases). V was clipped by 2 bases and J by 3 bases, with 13 bases between them. Germline V lookup: CDR1 MNHNY, CDR2 SVGAGI (reference sequence). This CDR3 has 15 residues. This CDR3 reads CASSYRGSGHYGYTF. The CDR3 nucleotides read TGTGCCAGCAGTTACCGGGGGAGCGGGCACTATGGCTACACCTTC.

The V gene is TRBV4-3, the J gene TRBJ2-3; D might be TRBD2 (7 bases). V was pared by 3 bases and J by 5 bases, with 12 bases between. This CDR3 is 14 amino acids long. Germline-derived CDR1 and CDR2 are LGHNA and YSLEER. CDR3 DNA: TGCGCCAGCAGCCAGAGGGGGGGGGAAGATACGCAGTATTTT. Its translation is CASSQRGGEDTQYF.